The 23 T cell receptor beta chains below were found in one sample sequenced in a study of regulatory T cells in long-lasting Graves disease. Time point defined: newly diagnosed GD, antithyroid drugs for less than 3 months. Isolated PBMC RNA provided the starting material for the TCR library. Arm-PCR of CDR3 regions and iRepertoire HTBI primers were the basis on which TCR beta libraries were built. TCRdb re-called the multiplex PCR reads through MiXCR, storing one row per CDR3 protein. Of 530,000 or so distinct CDR3 sequences in the sample, about 15% are singletons; the top ten hold around 12%. This sample also appeared in a second study, on T cells in Graves' hyperthyroidism and ophthalmopathy.

The sample here was peripheral blood mononuclear cells (PBMCs), taken at new diagnosis, from a patient treated with antithyroid drugs. All receptors come from a young man with Graves disease.

The chain uses TRBV10-3 and TRBJ1-2; the match to TRBD1 covers 10 bases. The CDR3 is made up of 15 amino acids. Germline loops: CDR1 ENHRY, CDR2 SYGVKD. J gave up 7 bases and V 3 bases, and 8 bases lay outside the gene matches. Here the CDR3 DNA reads TGTGCCATCAGTGATTCGGGGACAGGGGTCTCTGGCTACACCTTC. Protein product: CAISDSGTGVSGYTF.

This clonotype appeared many times. This chain joins TRBV11-3 and TRBJ2-5; no firm D call. This CDR3 is 14 amino acids long. The V and J ends lost 5 bases and 3 bases respectively, with 13 bases between them. Germline-derived CDR1 and CDR2 are SGHNT and YENEEA. The CDR3, as DNA: TGTGCCAGCAGCAGATCCGGGCTCAAAGAGACCCAGTACTTC. Its protein product is CASSRSGLKETQYF.

The chain joins TRBV11-2 to TRBJ2-2, with 7 bases aligning to TRBD2. This CDR3 is 18 amino acids long. The ends lost 4 bases at V and 1 base at J; junction bases unmatched: 12. Germline V CDR1 and CDR2: SGHAT, FQNNGV. The CDR3 reads CASSSVRASGENTGELFF. CDR3 bases: TGTGCCAGCAGCTCGGTACGCGCAAGCGGGGAGAACACCGGGGAGCTGTTTTTT.

This clonotype was recorded at least ten times. The chain links TRBV7-9 to TRBJ2-7; 8 bases fit TRBD2. After removal of 5 bases from V and 1 base from J, the junction contained 10 bases not matched to a gene. The CDR3 is made up of 16 amino acids. Germline V gene sequence: CDR1 SEHNR, CDR2 FQNEAQ (reference sequence). CDR3 sequence: CASSHTLLAVSYEQYF. The CDR3 DNA reads TGTGCCAGCAGCCACACCCTACTAGCGGTATCCTACGAGCAGTACTTC. Combining the CDR3 with reference TRBV7-9 and TRBJ2-7 gives the whole variable domain DTGVSQNPRHKITKRGQNVTFRCDPISEHNRLYWYRQTLGQGPEFLTYFQNEAQLEKSRLLSDRFSAERPKGSFSTLEIQRTEQGDSAMYLCASSHTLLAVSYEQYFGPGTRLTVT.

V usage is TRBV3-1 and J usage is TRBJ1-1; D is perhaps TRBD1 (5 bases). The V gene's germline CDR1 is LGHDT and CDR2 YNNKEL (reference sequence). The CDR3 is 16 amino acids. Trimming pared 3 bases from V and 8 bases from J, leaving 22 bases between. The CDR3 protein is CASSHSPPGIPSEAFF. The DNA for the CDR3 is TGTGCCAGCAGCCACTCTCCCCCAGGGATCCCGAGCGAAGCTTTCTTT.

This clonotype was recorded a few times. The CDR3 reads CASSVVVGGGGTEAFF. The DNA of the CDR3 is TGTGCCAGCAGCGTAGTCGTGGGGGGGGGCGGCACTGAAGCTTTCTTT. V and J are TRBV9 and TRBJ1-1, with a possible D match to TRBD1 (6 bases). The CDR3 spans 16 residues. Per the germline V gene, CDR1 is SGDLS and CDR2 is YYNGEE. V lost 0 bases and J lost 4, with 16 bases in between.

This chain connects TRBV9 to TRBJ1-4; weak D call: TRBD1 (6 bases). Germline CDR1 and CDR2: SGDLS and YYNGEE. The V gene lost 4 bases and the J gene lost 8 bases, with 18 bases spanning the gap. The CDR3 has 15 amino acids. CDR3 DNA: TGTGCCAGCAGCCCTCGACAGGTGTCGCACGAAAAACTGTTTTTT. Encoded protein: CASSPRQVSHEKLFF.

The chain is built from TRBV4-1 and TRBJ2-2; D remains ambiguous. Looked up from germline, CDR1 is MGHRA and CDR2 is YSYEKL. The CDR3 spans 16 residues. Trimming shortened V by 0 bases and J by 2 bases, and 10 bases separated the two germline ends. CDR3 residues: CASSQDPHGNTGELFF. Here the CDR3 DNA reads TGCGCCAGCAGCCAAGATCCCCACGGCAACACCGGGGAGCTGTTTTTT.

This clonotype was found a few times. The CDR3 loop is CASSQGDRSSYEQYF. CDR3 nucleotides: TGTGCCAGCAGCCAAGGGGACAGGAGCTCCTACGAGCAGTACTTC. This chain connects TRBV14 to TRBJ2-7; 8 nucleotides align to TRBD1. CDR1 is SGHDN and CDR2 is FVKESK in the germline V gene. This CDR3 is built from 15 residues. V lost 1 base and J lost 0; bases outside the gene matches: 2.

The J gene is TRBJ2-1, the V gene TRBV20-1; 15 bases line up with TRBD2. The V and J ends lost 2 bases and 1 base, in that order; junction bases with no gene match: 6. This CDR3 region has 18 residues. CDR1 and CDR2 from the germline V gene are DFQATT and SNEGSKA (reference sequence). CDR3 sequence reads: CSARPGLAGGRSYNEQFF. CDR3 DNA: TGCAGTGCTAGACCGGGACTAGCGGGAGGAAGATCCTACAATGAGCAGTTCTTC.

This clonotype was picked up many times. The chain employs TRBV7-9 and TRBJ2-3, with 12 bases that match TRBD2. The CDR3 runs to 20 residues. The germline gives CDR1 SEHNR, CDR2 FQNEAQ (reference sequence). J gave up 5 bases and V 3 bases, and 18 bases lay outside the gene matches. The DNA for the CDR3 is TGTGCCAGCAGCTTTTACGGACAGTCCCGACTAGCGGGAGTGGTAGATACGCAGTATTTT. As protein: CASSFYGQSRLAGVVDTQYF.

In its sample, this clonotype was seen many times. Mismatch with germline at one junction end may stem from a read error. The V gene is TRBV7-6, the J gene TRBJ2-7, with D tentatively TRBD1 (8 bases). The CDR3 is made up of 13 amino acids. Per germline, CDR1 SGHVS and CDR2 FNYEAQ. The CDR3 here is CASSYDRGGGLHF. CDR3 sequence (DNA): TGTGCCAGCAGCTACGACAGGGGCGGGGGACTGCACTTC.

The rearrangement uses TRBV20-1 and TRBJ1-6, with D uncertain. This CDR3 comprises 14 residues. Trimming cost V 4 bases and J 8 bases, with 15 bases left between them. Germline loops: CDR1 DFQATT, CDR2 SNEGSKA (reference sequence). This chain's CDR3 is CSANLGRRDSPLHF. The CDR3 nucleotides read TGCAGTGCTAACCTAGGGCGGCGAGATTCACCCCTCCACTTT.

This clonotype appeared many times. The chain combines TRBV20-1 with TRBJ2-3; D uncertain. The CDR3 runs to 12 residues. Germline lookup yields CDR1 DFQATT and CDR2 SNEGSKA (reference sequence). Trimming took off 5 bases at V and 6 bases at J, with 12 bases between the two ends. In nucleotides, the CDR3 is TGCAGTGCTCTAGAATTCAAGGATACGCAGTATTTT. The encoded protein is CSALEFKDTQYF.

The rearrangement links TRBV4-1 to TRBJ1-5; a weak D match, TRBD1 (6 bases). CDR3 size: 15 residues. V was clipped by 0 bases and J by 6 bases, with 12 bases between them. Per germline, CDR1 MGHRA and CDR2 YSYEKL. CDR3 DNA sequence: TGCGCCAGCAGCCAAGATGGGGCGGGGGCTCAGCCCCAGCATTTT. Translation: CASSQDGAGAQPQHF.

With regard to this clonotype: One end of the junction is discordant with germline, which a read error may explain. The chain employs TRBV20-1 and TRBJ2-3; 13 nucleotides line up with TRBD2. Germline values: CDR1 DFQATT, CDR2 SNEGSKA (reference sequence). The CDR3 consists of 16 residues. CDR3 residues: CSARGTSGSITGTQYF. CDR3 DNA sequence: TGCAGTGCTAGAGGGACTAGCGGGAGTATTACAGGTACGCAGTATTTT.

This clonotype was detected many times. V is TRBV12-3 or TRBV12-4 and J is TRBJ2-1; 13 bases line up with TRBD2. This CDR3 comprises 18 residues. V was pared by 6 bases and J by 7 bases, with 15 bases of the junction left unmatched. CDR3 sequence: CASRHRGLAGVLVNEQFF. CDR3 bases: TGTGCCAGCAGACACCGTGGACTAGCGGGAGTTTTAGTGAATGAGCAGTTCTTC.

Comments on this clonotype: The missing conserved phenylalanine or tryptophan at the end of this CDR3 makes a read error likely. The chain combines TRBV12-3 or TRBV12-4 with TRBJ1-5, with D unclear. Trimming took off 4 bases at V and 4 bases at J, with 11 bases between the two ends. The CDR3 spans 14 residues. CDR3 amino acids: CASSYGRGNQPQHL. In nucleotides, the CDR3 is TGTGCCAGCAGTTATGGGAGAGGTAATCAGCCCCAGCATCTT.

This clonotype has a single count. V gene TRBV6-9 combines with J gene TRBJ1-1; 7 positions match TRBD1. There are 15 residues in the CDR3. The V gene's germline CDR1 is MNHGY and CDR2 SVAAGI. Trimming took 4 bases from V and 5 from J; bases not matched to a gene: 10. CDR3 sequence reads: CASSSSGQEATEAFF. The CDR3 nucleotides are TGTGCCAGCAGTTCTTCCGGACAGGAGGCGACTGAAGCTTTCTTT.

Many counts were recorded for this clonotype. The chain recombines TRBV28 with TRBJ2-1; 8 bases match TRBD1. The J call could be wrong; TRBJ2-5 is a better fit for the DNA end. This CDR3 is built from 15 residues. Germline V gene sequence: CDR1 MDHEN, CDR2 SYDVKM. CDR3 coding DNA: TGTGCCAGCAGTCCGGGACAGGTCGAAGAAGAGACCCAGTACTTC. Its translation: CASSPGQVEEETQYF.

This clonotype was seen more than once but under ten times. The chain carries TRBV12-3 or TRBV12-4 and TRBJ1-1, with 7 bases aligning to TRBD1. The CDR3 sequence is 12 residues long. Germline trimming cut 5 bases from V and 8 bases from J; bases unmatched to any gene: 5. CDR3 region: CASSQRTGEAFF. CDR3 in DNA: TGTGCCAGCAGTCAAAGGACAGGAGAAGCTTTCTTT.

The chain carries TRBV3-1 and TRBJ2-7; no clear D. This CDR3 comprises 12 residues. V was trimmed by 3 bases and J by 7 bases, leaving 10 bases between them. Germline CDR1 reads LGHDT; CDR2 reads YNNKEL (reference sequence). The CDR3 DNA reads TGTGCCAGCAGCCAGGTCAAGCAGGAGCAGTACTTC. Protein: CASSQVKQEQYF.

This clonotype was counted ten times or more. The chain recombines TRBV29-1 with TRBJ2-7; D is ambiguous. Trimming left V 1 base short and J 5 bases short, with 6 bases between. The CDR3 extends over 11 amino acids. Per the germline V gene, CDR1 is SQVTM and CDR2 is ANQGSEA. The CDR3 DNA is TGCAGCGTTGAAGGTGGACACGAGCAGTACTTC. It codes for CSVEGGHEQYF.